The clone carrying this T cell receptor (beta chain) was seen at least ten times. The antigen remains undetermined. A read error may account for a junction end that differs from germline. The entry originates in a study of Graves' ophthalmopathy and Graves' hyperthyroidism. The wider study: Upon initial diagnosis and before any treatment, peripheral blood was collected.

In this cohort, patients with other autoimmune diseases, uncontrolled infections, pregnancy or lactation were excluded. Findings and caveats of the study: Blood shared most expanded thyroid clonotypes above 0.001 frequency.

CDR1 is LGHNT, CDR2 FRNRAP, per germline. The CDR3 covers 15 residues. The authors amplified TCR beta CDR3 regions, and they did so from RNA transcripts for repertoire sequencing. After a first-round RT-PCR with HTBI primers, a second-round multiplex PCR was run. MiXCR was run by TCRdb on the multiplex PCR reads, yielding one entry per CDR3 protein. The sample lists roughly 480,000 distinct CDR3 sequences; 13% to 15% were seen once. Sequenced sample: blood. This sequence joins TRBV12-5 and TRBJ1-2; D call uncertain. The receptor comes from a woman aged 30 to 39 with Graves' ophthalmopathy. The CDR3 DNA sequence: TGTGCTAGTGGTTTAAGAGGCCTGACTAACTATAGCTACACCTTC. This encodes CASGLRGLTNYSYTF.